This record covers a single TCR beta chain. Its antigen is not known. The CDR3 is made up of 20 amino acids. V lost 3 bases, J lost 5 bases, and 15 bases stayed unmatched. Germline V gene lookup returns CDR1 LGHDT and CDR2 YNNKEL (reference sequence). The repertoire was sequenced with immunoSEQ multiplex PCR; TCRdb's copy has only in-frame clones and lacks some. The sample lists 350,000 to 500,000 clones, 90% occurring once. The sample belongs to a study of Ad26.COV2.S vaccination and SARS-CoV-2 variants. Study context: Once, or twice with 56 days between doses, Ad26.COV2.S was given intramuscularly. The study's findings and limits: Whether participants received vaccine or placebo, their non-spike TCR breadth was similar.

Treatment in this sample: around 19 received Ad26.COV2.S at low or high dose, single or two shots; 5 received placebo; per-sample allocation not given. Sampling was performed 63 days after the first vaccine or placebo injection. Donation was by an adult aged 18-55 years who was in Boston. Its platform was an Ad26 vector, and its expressed antigen was Wuhan-strain SARS-CoV-2 spike. The chain uses TRBV3-1 (or the pseudogene TRBV3-2) and TRBJ2-2; 13 positions agree with TRBD2. This material consisted of peripheral blood, taken in a trial of Ad26.COV2.S vaccine versus placebo. The sequence derives from a person between 18 and 59 years old who received the Ad26.COV2.S COVID-19 vaccine or a placebo. For the CDR3, the DNA is TGTGCCAGCAGCCACCTTACCGGGGGACTAGCGGGAAAGGATACCGGGGAGCTGTTTTTT. It is translated as CASSHLTGGLAGKDTGELFF.